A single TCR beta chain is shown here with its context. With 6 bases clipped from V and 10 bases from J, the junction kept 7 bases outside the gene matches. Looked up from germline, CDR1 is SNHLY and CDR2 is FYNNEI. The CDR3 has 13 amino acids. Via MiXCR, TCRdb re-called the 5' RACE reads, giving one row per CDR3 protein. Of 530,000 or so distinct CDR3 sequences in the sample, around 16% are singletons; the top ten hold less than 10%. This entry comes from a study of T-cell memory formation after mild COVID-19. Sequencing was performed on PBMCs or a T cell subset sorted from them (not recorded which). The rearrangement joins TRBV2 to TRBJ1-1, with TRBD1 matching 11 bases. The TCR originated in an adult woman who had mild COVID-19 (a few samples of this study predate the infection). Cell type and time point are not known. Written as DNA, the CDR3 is TGTGCCAGCAGCCAGGCCGGACAGGGGGCAGCTTTCTTT. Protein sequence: CASSQAGQGAAFF.